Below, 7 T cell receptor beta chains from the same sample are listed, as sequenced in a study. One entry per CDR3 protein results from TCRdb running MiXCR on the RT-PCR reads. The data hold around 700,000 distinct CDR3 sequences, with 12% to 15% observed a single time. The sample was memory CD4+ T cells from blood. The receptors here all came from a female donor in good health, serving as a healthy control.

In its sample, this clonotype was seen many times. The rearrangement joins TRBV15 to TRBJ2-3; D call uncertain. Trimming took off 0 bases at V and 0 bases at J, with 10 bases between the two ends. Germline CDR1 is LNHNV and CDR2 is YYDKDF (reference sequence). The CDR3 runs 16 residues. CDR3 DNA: TGTGCCACCAGCAGAGAGGCGGAAATTAGCACAGATACGCAGTATTTT. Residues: CATSREAEISTDTQYF.

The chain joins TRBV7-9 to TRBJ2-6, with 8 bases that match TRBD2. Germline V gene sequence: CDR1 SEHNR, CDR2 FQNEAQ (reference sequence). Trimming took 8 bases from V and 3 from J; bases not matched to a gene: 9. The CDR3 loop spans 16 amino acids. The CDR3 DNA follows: TGTGCCAGCTACCAGCGGGAGTTATATGGGGCCAACGTCCTGACTTTC. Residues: CASYQRELYGANVLTF.

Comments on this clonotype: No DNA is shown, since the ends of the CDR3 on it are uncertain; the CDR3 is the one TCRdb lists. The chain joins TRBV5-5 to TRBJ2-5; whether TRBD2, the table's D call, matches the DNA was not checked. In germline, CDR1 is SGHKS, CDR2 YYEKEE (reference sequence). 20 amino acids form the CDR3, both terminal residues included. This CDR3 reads CASSFYICSARENYQETQYF.

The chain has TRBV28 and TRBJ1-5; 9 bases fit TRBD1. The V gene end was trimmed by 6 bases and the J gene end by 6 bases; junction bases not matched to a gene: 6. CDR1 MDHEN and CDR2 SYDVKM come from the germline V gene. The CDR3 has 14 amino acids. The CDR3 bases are TGTGCCAGCAGGAGCACAGGGGGCAGTCAGCCCCAGCATTTT. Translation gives CASRSTGGSQPQHF.

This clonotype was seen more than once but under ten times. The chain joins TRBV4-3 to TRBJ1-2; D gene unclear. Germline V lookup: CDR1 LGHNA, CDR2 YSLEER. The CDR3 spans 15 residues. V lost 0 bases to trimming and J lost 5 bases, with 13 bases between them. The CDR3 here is CASSQDHSPGYGYTF. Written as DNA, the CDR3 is TGCGCCAGCAGCCAAGATCACTCCCCGGGGTATGGCTACACCTTC.

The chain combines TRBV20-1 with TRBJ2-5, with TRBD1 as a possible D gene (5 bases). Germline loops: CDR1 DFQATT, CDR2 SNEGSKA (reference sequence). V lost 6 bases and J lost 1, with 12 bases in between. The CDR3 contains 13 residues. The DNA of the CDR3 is TGCAGTGCGTATGACAGATTCCAAGAGACCCAGTACTTC. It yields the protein CSAYDRFQETQYF.

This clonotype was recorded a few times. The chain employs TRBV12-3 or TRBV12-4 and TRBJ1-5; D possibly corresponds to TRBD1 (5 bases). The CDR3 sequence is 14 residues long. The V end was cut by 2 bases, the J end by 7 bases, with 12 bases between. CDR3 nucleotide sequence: TGTGCCAGCAGTTTAAGGACACGCGAGCAGCCCCAGCATTTT. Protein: CASSLRTREQPQHF.